This TCR beta chain appears in the sequencing data of a study of shared clonotypes between healthy human individuals. About the research overall: Each donor contributed plates that comprised three CD4 naive, three CD4 memory, two CD8 naive and one CD8 memory.

The study drew all its donors from Caucasian adults living in Nashville, Tennessee. Germline V gene sequence: CDR1 MNHEY, CDR2 SMNVEV (reference sequence). Trimming removed 7 bases from V and 7 bases from J; junction bases left unmatched: 11. CDR3 length: 15 residues. Generated by immunoSEQ multiplex PCR, the TCRdb table keeps only in-frame clones and is missing some. The profile shows 2 million to 2.5 million clones, approximately 93% of them singletons. The chain carries TRBV27 and TRBJ2-1, with 9 bases identical to TRBD2. Sequenced: naive CD4+ T cells from PBMCs. Subset given: CD45RA+ positively selected. The clonotype comes from a man aged 18 to 29 in good health. Some clones in this sample may be carry-over from other donors' samples. This chain's CDR3 is CASKHYRTSVNEQFF. The CDR3 DNA reads TGTGCCAGCAAACACTACCGGACTAGCGTTAATGAGCAGTTCTTC.